These 21 T cell receptor beta chains share one sample of origin, sequenced in a study of chemoradiotherapy in HPV16-positive cancers. TCRdb keeps only in-frame clones here, not all; method: immunoSEQ multiplex PCR. The sample records around 53,000 clones, 90% being singletons. The input for sequencing was blood, taken from a patient who underwent chemoradiotherapy. The receptors derive from a human donor with HPV-associated anogenital cancer.

In DNA form, the CDR3 reads TGTGCCAGCAGTAGAAGCGGGAGAGAGACCCAGTACTTC. Translating gives CASSRSGRETQYF. The V and J genes are TRBV6-6 and TRBJ2-5; 8 bases are shared with TRBD2. Germline CDR1 and CDR2: MNHNY and SVGAGI (reference sequence). The CDR3 has 13 amino acids. After removal of 5 bases from V and 4 bases from J, the junction contained 3 bases not matched to a gene.

This clone was counted once. The J gene is TRBJ2-6, the V gene TRBV7-3; the D is unclear. This CDR3 contains 18 residues. Germline CDR1 is SGHTA and CDR2 is FQGTGA. The V end was cut by 5 bases, the J end by 6 bases, with 23 bases between. CDR3 nucleotide sequence: TGTGCCAGCAGCACCGGCCGACGGTCCGAGTTTCAGGCCAACGTCCTGACTTTC. The encoded protein is CASSTGRRSEFQANVLTF.

The chain is built from TRBV4-2 and TRBJ2-5; D gene uncertain. V was trimmed by 8 bases and J by 5 bases, leaving 15 bases between them. Germline CDR1 is LGHNA and CDR2 is YNFKEQ. The CDR3 consists of 13 residues. The CDR3 protein is CASAPNLWETQYF. In DNA form, the CDR3 reads TGTGCCAGCGCTCCCAACCTGTGGGAGACCCAGTACTTC.

The chain joins TRBV18 to TRBJ2-7; D is uncertain. The V end lost 6 bases, the J end lost 0 bases, and 9 bases lay between the germline ends. Germline V gives CDR1 KGHSH, CDR2 LQKENI. CDR3 length equals 13 residues. The CDR3 protein is CASSGPSSYEQYF. CDR3 coding DNA: TGTGCCAGCTCCGGGCCTTCCTCCTACGAGCAGTACTTC.

The V and J genes are TRBV7-2 and TRBJ1-4, with TRBD1 as a possible D gene (6 bases). The CDR3 has 15 amino acids. The germline gives CDR1 SGHTA, CDR2 FQGNSA. V was cut by 4 bases and J by 5 bases, with 14 bases left in between. The CDR3: CASSSLQGPNEKLFF. In DNA form, the CDR3 reads TGTGCCAGCAGCTCCTTACAGGGCCCAAATGAAAAACTGTTTTTT.

The gene calls are TRBV30 and TRBJ2-2, with a weak D call TRBD2 (5 bases). Germline V gene data show CDR1 as GTSNPN and CDR2 as SVGIG (reference sequence). Trimming removed 0 bases at V and 7 bases at J, with 12 bases between. The CDR3 length is 14 residues. CDR3 nucleotides: TGTGCCTGGAGTGTGGTTGGGAGTTTCGGGGAGCTGTTTTTT. Translation gives CAWSVVGSFGELFF.

This clone is a singleton in its sample. The chain carries TRBV30 and TRBJ1-1; D call uncertain. V was clipped by 2 bases and J by 6 bases, with 19 bases between them. The CDR3 consists of 15 residues. Germline V gene sequence: CDR1 GTSNPN, CDR2 SVGIG (reference sequence). The CDR3 sequence is CAWSSGGKWGAEAFF. CDR3 DNA: TGTGCCTGGAGTTCAGGCGGTAAGTGGGGAGCTGAAGCTTTCTTT.

The chain has TRBV18 and TRBJ1-1, with 11 bases matching TRBD1. The V and J ends lost 1 base and 8 bases, in that order; junction bases with no gene match: 9. The CDR3 has 16 residues. Germline assignment: CDR1 KGHSH and CDR2 LQKENI. The CDR3 bases are TGTGCCAGCTCACCACTTAGCGGACAGGGGGCTTTGGAAGCTTTCTTT. This encodes CASSPLSGQGALEAFF.

This chain uses TRBV19 with TRBJ2-7; tentative D call: TRBD2 (6 bases). Germline lookup yields CDR1 LNHDA and CDR2 SQIVND (reference sequence). Trimming took 4 bases from V and 6 from J, leaving 16 bases between them. The CDR3 has 14 amino acids. CDR3 sequence: CASSTRDSRGEQYF. As DNA, the CDR3 is TGTGCCAGTAGTACACGGGACTCGCGGGGCGAGCAGTACTTC.

The rearrangement links TRBV7-2 to TRBJ2-5; weak D call: TRBD1 (7 bases). The DNA end is more similar to TRBJ2-7, so the J call may be wrong. This CDR3 contains 14 residues. The germline gives CDR1 SGHTA, CDR2 FQGNSA. In DNA, the CDR3 is TGTGCCAGCAGCTTAGGCGGAGGGGGCAACGAGCAGTACTTC. It codes for CASSLGGGGNEQYF.

This chain connects TRBV12-2 to TRBJ1-3; TRBD1, the table's D call, lacks a check against the DNA. TRBV12-2 is assigned pseudogene status. This CDR3 has 15 amino acids. The CDR3 loop reads CAISTGTIPGNTIYF. In nucleotides, the CDR3 is TGTGCAATATCCACCGGGACAATTCCTGGAAACACCATATATTTT.

This clone appeared a single time. The chain carries TRBV6-5 and TRBJ1-4, with 7 bases matching TRBD1. This CDR3 is 13 amino acids long. J lost 8 bases, V lost 6 bases, and 6 bases had no gene match. Germline V CDR1 and CDR2: MNHEY, SVGAGI. The CDR3 loop reads CASRYRGGEKLFF. The CDR3 bases are TGTGCCAGCAGATACAGGGGTGGAGAAAAACTGTTTTTT.

The rearrangement joins TRBV9 to TRBJ2-1; D ambiguous. The CDR3 runs to 11 residues. Trimming removed 4 bases at V and 4 bases at J, with 3 bases between. Germline CDR1 reads SGDLS; CDR2 reads YYNGEE. In nucleotides, the CDR3 is TGTGCCAGCAGCCAATACAATGAGCAGTTCTTC. Protein: CASSQYNEQFF.

The chain has TRBV5-1 and TRBJ1-2, with D maybe TRBD1 (6 bases). The CDR3 extends over 14 amino acids. Germline CDR1 is SGHRS and CDR2 is YFSETQ. V was trimmed by 4 bases and J by 8 bases, leaving 18 bases between them. This CDR3 is CASSQQGMESGYTF. The CDR3, as DNA: TGCGCCAGCAGCCAACAGGGTATGGAAAGCGGCTACACCTTC.

J is TRBJ2-2 and V is TRBV6-4; no reliable D call. Trimming stripped 6 bases from V and 1 base from J, with 6 bases between. The CDR3 is 13 amino acids. CDR1 and CDR2 from the germline V gene are MRHNA and SNTAGT. CDR3 loop: CASREENTGELFF. CDR3 DNA: TGTGCCAGCAGGGAAGAGAACACCGGGGAGCTGTTTTTT.

The V and J genes are TRBV6-5 and TRBJ2-7; possibly TRBD2 for D (6 bases). V shed 2 bases and J shed 5 bases, with 13 bases lying between them. Germline CDR1 reads MNHEY; CDR2 reads SVGAGI. CDR3 length: 14 amino acids. The CDR3 sequence is CASSYGTAGNEQYF. The CDR3 DNA reads TGTGCCAGCAGTTACGGGACTGCAGGGAACGAGCAGTACTTC.

The J gene is TRBJ1-3, the V gene TRBV4-2; 9 nucleotides align to TRBD1. In germline, CDR1 is LGHNA, CDR2 YNFKEQ. This CDR3 is built from 15 residues. The junction had 5 bases not matched to a gene; V was cut back by 0 bases and J by 8 bases. CDR3 nucleotide sequence: TGTGCCAGCAGCCAAGATCGGAGACAGGGGGACACCATATATTTT. Its translation: CASSQDRRQGDTIYF.

The V call is TRBV30, the J call TRBJ2-2, with 8 bases aligning to TRBD2. This CDR3 is 15 amino acids long. Germline V lookup: CDR1 GTSNPN, CDR2 SVGIG (reference sequence). V lost 0 bases to trimming and J lost 4 bases; unmatched junction nucleotides: 4. The CDR3 coding sequence is TGTGCCTGGAGTGTATCCGGGAGGGCCACCGGGGAGCTGTTTTTT. This translates into CAWSVSGRATGELFF. The variable domain in full, completed from reference TRBV30 and TRBJ2-2, reads SQTIHQWPATLVQPVGSPLSLECTVEGTSNPNLYWYRQAAGRGLQLLFYSVGIGQISSEVPQNLSASRPQDRQFILSSKKLLLSDSGFYLCAWSVSGRATGELFFGEGSRLTVL.

The chain carries TRBV15 and TRBJ1-5, with TRBD1 matching over 7 bases. J lost 2 bases, V lost 1 base, and 5 bases had no gene match. Germline CDR1 reads LNHNV; CDR2 reads YYDKDF (reference sequence). This CDR3 has 16 amino acids. CDR3 coding DNA: TGTGCCACCAGCAGAGGGGCAGGACAGGGCAATCAGCCCCAGCATTTT. Protein: CATSRGAGQGNQPQHF.

The chain joins TRBV10-2 to TRBJ1-3; 9 bases fit TRBD1. The ends lost 5 bases at V and 8 bases at J; junction bases unmatched: 7. Germline V gives CDR1 WSHSY, CDR2 SAAADI. The CDR3 spans 14 residues. CDR3 nucleotides: TGCGCCAGCAGTTTGACAGGGGGTGAGGACACCATATATTTT. It is translated as CASSLTGGEDTIYF.

The chain combines TRBV7-2 with TRBJ2-7; D remains ambiguous. The CDR3 runs 14 residues. V was clipped by 5 bases and J by 2 bases, with 13 bases between them. Per the germline V gene, CDR1 is SGHTA and CDR2 is FQGNSA. CDR3 protein: CASSETSQTYEQYF. The DNA for the CDR3 is TGTGCCAGCAGCGAAACGAGCCAGACCTACGAGCAGTACTTC.